This TCR beta chain was recorded in a study of blood T cell repertoires in COVID-19 (TCRdb year 2020). For the study in its entirety: Collaborator samples came from the United States, Italy and Spain and covered acute and convalescent phases of COVID-19. The repertoires were released in a freely available public database intended as a resource for research on the immune response to SARS-CoV-2. Where HLA class I and class II types were available, the types were taken from metadata supplied by the sample provider, not from assay-based typing. The prospective study material was composed of cDNA or gDNA derived from T cells, B-cell-depleted T cells, or PBMCs. Deeply sampled blood TCRbeta repertoires from subjects exposed to, actively infected with, or recovered from COVID-19 were included in the dataset. Nearly every sample came with metadata listing a de-identified subject ID, COVID-19 status, age in years and sex. Samples were obtained from the ongoing ImmuneRACE study (first 160 participants) and from about 1,300 subjects provided by 6 global collaborators. Here is what the overall study found, with its caveats: Clinical and demographic metadata were provided uncurated, with the amount varying by source and participant.

For this clone: Its target antigen remains unknown. No per-base quality is available; no much larger clone lies one base away.

Collaborating institutions collected whole blood in K2EDTA tubes following their own protocols. For TCRbeta analysis, collaborator samples were shipped as frozen whole blood, as isolated PBMCs, or as DNA extracted from either sample type. The immunoSEQ Assay, a bias-controlled multiplex PCR, was used to amplify TCRbeta CDR3 regions from genomic DNA. From the authors' description of their analysis: Within the assay, amplification of reference gene primers was used to estimate how many nucleated cells each sample contained. To quantify the absolute abundance of each unique TCRbeta CDR3 rearrangement, sequence reads were collapsed and filtered. For each sample, productive Simpson clonality was calculated as the square root of Simpson's diversity index over productive rearrangements. TCRdb holds this immuneACCESS table with in-frame rearrangements only. Some clones are missing; in checked studies, unresolved V genes explain under half, and the rest has no known cause. Clonal size and the V and J genes are those of that table, whereas D and trimming came from the DNA. This sample lists about 6,400 clones; 84% were detected once. Of the sample, approximately 12% falls within the top ten clones.

V was cut back by 1 base and J by 3 bases, leaving a gap of 10 bases between them. From its cysteine to its phenylalanine, the CDR3 spans 14 amino acids. Just CDR3 DNA is preserved here, 42 bases in frame from base 1. The germline V gene gives CDR1 as KGHSH and CDR2 as LQKENI. The specimen sequenced was peripheral blood. The receptor was isolated from a human donor with active COVID-19. The donor label of this sample is uncertain. This chain is built from TRBV18 and TRBJ2-7; possibly the D gene is TRBD1, per 6 matching bases. The CDR3 here reads CASSPLAGDYEQYF. The nucleotide sequence is given as TGTGCCAGCTCACCACTGGCAGGGGACTACGAGCAGTACTTC. Where the CDR3 stops, the reference TRBV18 and TRBJ2-7 genes take over; the full variable domain is NAGVMQNPRHLVRRRGQEARLRCSPMKGHSHVYWYRQLPEEGLKFMVYLQKENIIDESGMPKERFSAEFPKEGPSILRIQQVVRGDSAAYFCASSPLAGDYEQYFGPGTRLTVT.